The clone carrying this T cell receptor (beta chain) came up many times. The target antigen is unknown. These data come from a study of early T cells in non-severe SARS-CoV-2 infection. Study-wide background: Sequencing input comprised bulk RNA from unsorted whole blood; chain pairing was not available. Notes on the study in general: Comparison of clonotypes with VDJdb favored anti-spike CD8 responses while missing private and CD4 specificities.

As part of library construction, unique molecular identifiers were attached to individual cDNA molecules. TCRdb re-called the 5' RACE reads with MiXCR, one entry per CDR3 protein. The table has tens of thousands of distinct CDR3 sequences, roughly 4% seen once. This TCR was sampled from an adult who was a healthcare worker with PCR-confirmed SARS-CoV-2 infection or an uninfected control (not recorded which). The sample comprised whole blood.

The CDR3 spells CSARGRGATNEKLFF. CDR3 bases: TGCAGTGCTAGAGGTCGCGGAGCCACTAATGAAAAACTGTTTTTT. The V and J genes are TRBV20-1 and TRBJ1-4; D is unresolved. Germline CDR1 reads DFQATT; CDR2 reads SNEGSKA (reference sequence). V lost 1 base and J lost 2, with 11 bases in between. The CDR3 runs 15 residues.